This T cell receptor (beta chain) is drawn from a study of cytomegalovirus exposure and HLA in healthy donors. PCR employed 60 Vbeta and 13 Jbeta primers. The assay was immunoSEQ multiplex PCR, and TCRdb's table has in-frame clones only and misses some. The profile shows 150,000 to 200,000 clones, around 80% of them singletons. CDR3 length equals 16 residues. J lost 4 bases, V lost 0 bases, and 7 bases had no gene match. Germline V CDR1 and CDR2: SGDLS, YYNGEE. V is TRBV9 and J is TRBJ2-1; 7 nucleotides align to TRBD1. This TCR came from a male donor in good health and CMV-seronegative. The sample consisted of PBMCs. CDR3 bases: TGTGCCAGCAGCGTAGGGGGGACAGTGAAATACAATGAGCAGTTCTTC. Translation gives CASSVGGTVKYNEQFF.